The 26 T cell receptor beta chains given below trace back to one sample, sequenced in a study of shared clonotypes between healthy human individuals. The naive CD8 fraction comprised CD45RO-negative cells positively selected for CCR7 and excluded terminally differentiated effector memory CD45RA+ cells. Only in-frame clones appear in the TCRdb table, and some are missing; sequencing was by immunoSEQ multiplex PCR. There are about 2.1 million clones in the sample; around 93% occur only once, and more than 1.5% lies in the top ten. What was sequenced was naive CD8+ T cells from PBMCs. These receptors all come from a man aged 18-30 years in good health. Some clones in this sample may be carry-over from other donors' samples.

The V and J genes are TRBV7-9 and TRBJ2-1; 7 bases align to TRBD2. J lost 2 bases, V lost 5 bases, and 6 bases had no gene match. From germline, CDR1 is SEHNR and CDR2 FQNEAQ (reference sequence). The CDR3 is made up of 15 amino acids. CDR3 DNA: TGTGCCAGCAGCATGGGGGGGATTGCCTACAATGAGCAGTTCTTC. Translating gives CASSMGGIAYNEQFF.

V usage is TRBV19 and J usage is TRBJ1-2; 7 bases line up with TRBD1. Germline V gene lookup returns CDR1 LNHDA and CDR2 SQIVND (reference sequence). The length of the CDR3 is 13 residues. The ends lost 2 bases at V and 8 bases at J; junction bases unmatched: 5. The DNA of the CDR3 is TGTGCCAGTAGTATACGGACAGGCGGCGGCTACACCTTC. This codes for CASSIRTGGGYTF.

The genes are TRBV27 and TRBJ2-7, with TRBD1 identical over 8 bases. The V gene end was trimmed by 5 bases and the J gene end by 4 bases; junction bases not matched to a gene: 10. Germline CDR1 is MNHEY and CDR2 is SMNVEV (reference sequence). The CDR3 is made up of 15 amino acids. Written as DNA, the CDR3 is TGTGCCAGCAGTACGTTGGACAGGGTCCCGTACGAGCAGTACTTC. Its translation: CASSTLDRVPYEQYF.

The CDR3, as DNA: TGTGCCAGCAGCCCGACAGGGTTTGGGGCCAACGTCCTGACTTTC. Encoded protein: CASSPTGFGANVLTF. This chain joins TRBV28 and TRBJ2-6, with 7 bases matching TRBD1. Germline CDR1 reads MDHEN; CDR2 reads SYDVKM. CDR3 length: 15 residues. The V segment lost 6 bases and the J segment 3 bases; nucleotides outside the gene matches: 5.

The chain has TRBV5-8 and TRBJ2-5, with D possibly being TRBD2 (6 bases). V was trimmed by 4 bases and J by 5 bases, leaving 12 bases between them. CDR1 and CDR2 (germline): SGHTS, YDEGEE. CDR3 length equals 13 residues. CDR3 protein: CASSRGGRETQYF. The CDR3 nucleotides read TGTGCCAGCAGCAGGGGAGGTCGGGAGACCCAGTACTTC. The complete variable domain, with remaining parts taken from reference TRBV5-8 and TRBJ2-5, reads EAGVTQSPTHLIKTRGQQATLRCSPISGHTSVYWYQQALGLGLQFLLWYDEGEERNRGNFPPRFSGRQFPNYSSELNVNALELEDSALYLCASSRGGRETQYFGPGTRLLVL.

The table lists this clone with a few counts. Within the sample, other DNA sequences also encode this same CDR3. This chain connects TRBV28 to TRBJ2-5, with 8 bases aligning to TRBD1. The germline gives CDR1 MDHEN, CDR2 SYDVKM. Trimming cost V 2 bases and J 2 bases; bases outside gene matches: 1. This CDR3 comprises 14 residues. CDR3 sequence (DNA): TGTGCCAGCAGTTTAACAGGGGGGCAAGAGACCCAGTACTTC. Its protein is CASSLTGGQETQYF.

The CDR3 protein is CASRGPLNTGELFF. In nucleotides, the CDR3 is TGCGCCAGCAGGGGCCCATTGAACACCGGGGAGCTGTTTTTT. The V call is TRBV5-1, the J call TRBJ2-2; D gene uncertain. Trimming removed 5 bases from V and 1 base from J, with 9 bases in between. The CDR3 runs to 14 residues. Germline values: CDR1 SGHRS, CDR2 YFSETQ.

The gene calls are TRBV18 and TRBJ2-7; 14 nucleotides align to TRBD2. The germline CDR1 and CDR2 sequences are KGHSH and LQKENI. Trimming at V came to 2 bases and at J to 3 bases, leaving 6 bases not matched to a gene. The CDR3 spans 17 residues. This CDR3 is CASSPMGLAGVIYEQYF. The CDR3 DNA sequence: TGTGCCAGCTCACCAATGGGACTAGCGGGAGTCATCTACGAGCAGTACTTC.

The chain has TRBV18 and TRBJ2-3; 11 nucleotides line up with TRBD2. Trimming removed 2 bases from V and 1 base from J; junction bases left unmatched: 5. The CDR3 contains 17 residues. Germline V gives CDR1 KGHSH, CDR2 LQKENI. The CDR3: CASSPKLAGARTDTQYF. For the CDR3, the DNA is TGTGCCAGCTCACCAAAACTAGCGGGAGCCCGCACAGATACGCAGTATTTT.

The V and J genes are TRBV4-3 and TRBJ2-2; no reliable D call. The CDR3 is made up of 14 amino acids. CDR1 is LGHNA, CDR2 YSLEER, per germline. V lost 5 bases to trimming and J lost 3 bases, with 10 bases between them. The CDR3 DNA follows: TGCGCCAGCAGCTATCGGGTCGACACCGGGGAGCTGTTTTTT. This encodes CASSYRVDTGELFF.

J is TRBJ1-2 and V is TRBV27; 10 bases line up with TRBD1. The V and J ends lost 5 bases and 10 bases, in that order; junction bases with no gene match: 10. The CDR3 has 14 residues. The germline V gene encodes CDR1 MNHEY and CDR2 SMNVEV (reference sequence). CDR3 nucleotide sequence: TGTGCCAGCAGTCCCGACAGGGGGCAGTTGGACTACACCTTC. Its translation is CASSPDRGQLDYTF.

The V and J genes are TRBV7-3 and TRBJ2-1, with 7 bases matching TRBD2. Germline CDR1 SGHTA, CDR2 FQGTGA. CDR3 length: 16 amino acids. J lost 10 bases, V lost 5 bases, and 17 bases had no gene match. The CDR3 coding sequence is TGTGCCAGCAGCCCAGCCTACGCGGGAGTGGCCAGGGAGCAGTTCTTC. Its translation is CASSPAYAGVAREQFF.

This rearrangement joins TRBV27 to TRBJ2-7; 7 bases align to TRBD1. J gave up 1 base and V 3 bases, and 9 bases lay outside the gene matches. Germline V gene data show CDR1 as MNHEY and CDR2 as SMNVEV (reference sequence). The CDR3 consists of 16 residues. CDR3 DNA: TGTGCCAGCAGTTTCTCGACAGGGCCCGTATCCTACGAGCAGTACTTC. Protein product: CASSFSTGPVSYEQYF.

The rearrangement joins TRBV7-9 to TRBJ2-7; D gene uncertain. Germline-derived CDR1 and CDR2 are SEHNR and FQNEAQ (reference sequence). Trimming shortened V by 0 bases and J by 5 bases, and 11 bases separated the two germline ends. This CDR3 region has 14 residues. The chain's CDR3 is CASSLASSADEQYF. In DNA form, the CDR3 reads TGTGCCAGCAGCTTAGCGTCCAGCGCCGACGAGCAGTACTTC.

The genes are TRBV28 and TRBJ2-7; 9 nucleotides agree with TRBD2. J gave up 0 bases and V 5 bases, and 5 bases lay outside the gene matches. The CDR3 is 15 amino acids. Germline V gene lookup returns CDR1 MDHEN and CDR2 SYDVKM. CDR3 DNA sequence: TGTGCCAGCAGTATGCTAGCGGGATCCTCCTACGAGCAGTACTTC. Translation gives CASSMLAGSSYEQYF.

This clone was observed a few times. The chain links TRBV30 to TRBJ1-1; no clear D gene. The CDR3 has 12 amino acids. Per the germline V gene, CDR1 is GTSNPN and CDR2 is SVGIG (reference sequence). V was clipped by 4 bases and J by 0 bases, with 6 bases between them. The CDR3 bases are TGTGCCTGGAACTTAATGAACACTGAAGCTTTCTTT. Amino acid sequence: CAWNLMNTEAFF.

V usage is TRBV7-9 and J usage is TRBJ2-1, with D perhaps assigned TRBD1 or TRBD2 (6 bases each). V lost 0 bases to trimming and J lost 6 bases, with 12 bases between them. CDR1 and CDR2 from the germline V gene are SEHNR and FQNEAQ (reference sequence). The CDR3 has 15 residues. The CDR3 nucleotides are TGTGCCAGCAGCTTAGCGGATGGGGGGCCCAATGAGCAGTTCTTC. Amino acids: CASSLADGGPNEQFF.

V and J are TRBV15 and TRBJ2-2; D might be TRBD2 (6 bases). The germline V and J ends were trimmed by 5 bases and 6 bases, with 19 bases remaining between them. CDR1 is LNHNV, CDR2 YYDKDF, per germline (reference sequence). This CDR3 spans 16 amino acids. CDR3 in DNA: TGTGCCACCAGCCGGAGAATCGGGAGTCTGTCCGGGGAGCTGTTTTTT. Residues: CATSRRIGSLSGELFF. Filled out from reference TRBV15 and TRBJ2-2, the complete variable domain reads DAMVIQNPRYQVTQFGKPVTLSCSQTLNHNVMYWYQQKSSQAPKLLFHYYDKDFNNEADTPDNFQSRRPNTSFCFLDIRSPGLGDTAMYLCATSRRIGSLSGELFFGEGSRLTVL.

The rearrangement uses TRBV6-5 and TRBJ2-7, with 7 bases matching TRBD2. J was trimmed by 4 bases and V by 0 bases; bases with no gene match: 3. CDR3 size: 14 residues. Germline CDR1 and CDR2: MNHEY and SVGAGI. The CDR3 region has the DNA TGTGCCAGCAGTTACTCAAAGGGAGGGTACGAGCAGTACTTC. Translating gives CASSYSKGGYEQYF.

This sequence joins TRBV19 and TRBJ2-1, with TRBD2 matching over 9 bases. CDR3 length equals 13 residues. CDR1 and CDR2 (germline): LNHDA, SQIVND (reference sequence). V shed 5 bases and J 6 bases; nucleotides not matched to a gene: 2. The CDR3 reads CASSAGGVNEQFF. CDR3 DNA: TGTGCCAGTAGTGCGGGGGGGGTCAATGAGCAGTTCTTC.

This chain uses TRBV27 with TRBJ2-7; TRBD1 matches 7 bases. CDR1 MNHEY and CDR2 SMNVEV come from the germline V gene (reference sequence). This CDR3 contains 14 residues. J gave up 2 bases and V 6 bases, and 7 bases lay outside the gene matches. The CDR3 is CASSQYRGTYEQYF. The CDR3 DNA follows: TGTGCCAGCAGCCAATACAGGGGAACCTACGAGCAGTACTTC.

This chain links TRBV4-1 with TRBJ1-1; 7 bases align to TRBD1. This CDR3 is 14 amino acids long. V was clipped by 7 bases and J by 1 base; unmatched bases: 6. Germline assignment: CDR1 MGHRA and CDR2 YSYEKL. CDR3 sequence (DNA): TGCGCCAGCACCCCAGGGACAGCGAACACTGAAGCTTTCTTT. Translating gives CASTPGTANTEAFF.

The chain joins TRBV4-1 to TRBJ2-7, with D perhaps TRBD1 (5 bases). Trimming pared 1 base from V and 3 bases from J, leaving 13 bases between. The CDR3 is 15 residues long. The germline V gene has CDR1 MGHRA and CDR2 YSYEKL. The CDR3: CASSQVTMQGYEQYF. The DNA for the CDR3 is TGCGCCAGCAGCCAAGTGACCATGCAGGGCTACGAGCAGTACTTC.

This clone has more than one count but fewer than ten. The chain combines TRBV5-1 with TRBJ2-7; 8 nucleotides line up with TRBD1. This CDR3 has 15 residues. J lost 4 bases, V lost 0 bases, and 6 bases had no gene match. CDR1 is SGHRS, CDR2 YFSETQ, per germline. The CDR3 region has the DNA TGCGCCAGCAGCTTGGCCGATTACAGGGGGTACGAGCAGTACTTC. As protein: CASSLADYRGYEQYF.

The chain links TRBV5-1 to TRBJ1-2, with 7 positions matching TRBD1. Germline CDR1 and CDR2: SGHRS and YFSETQ. The junction had 13 bases not matched to a gene; V was cut back by 7 bases and J by 7 bases. This CDR3 is 14 amino acids long. In nucleotides, the CDR3 is TGCGCCAGCGAAACATTCCGGGACAGCCTTGGCTACACCTTC. Translating gives CASETFRDSLGYTF.

This clone has just a few counts. Within the sample, other DNA sequences also encode this same CDR3. V gene TRBV9 combines with J gene TRBJ2-7; D could derive from TRBD1 or TRBD2 (6 bases each). The CDR3 extends over 14 amino acids. Germline V CDR1 and CDR2: SGDLS, YYNGEE. The V and J ends lost 0 bases and 3 bases respectively, with 10 bases between them. For the CDR3, the DNA is TGTGCCAGCAGCGTAGGAGGAGGGGGCTACGAGCAGTACTTC. Amino acid sequence: CASSVGGGGYEQYF.